The text below deals with one T cell receptor beta chain. This clone was observed once. The antigen it binds to is not known. One base away there is no much larger clone; base qualities are not given. CDR1 and CDR2 are drawn from the germline V gene (reference sequence): LNHDA, SQIVND. The CDR3, cysteine through phenylalanine, is 14 amino acids long. CDR3 DNA only is kept here, 42 bases in frame from base 1. V and J lose 9 bases and 0 bases, and a span of 13 bases separates them. Collaborating institutions collected whole blood in K2EDTA tubes following their own protocols. For TCRbeta analysis, collaborators shipped samples in one of three forms: frozen whole blood, isolated PBMCs, or DNA extracted from either of those sample types. These data are taken from a study of blood T cell repertoires in COVID-19 (dated by TCRdb to 2018 to 2020). Regarding the study in general: The collaborator samples originated in the United States, Italy and Spain and spanned the acute and convalescent phases of COVID-19. The material from the prospective study consisted of cDNA or gDNA derived from T cells, B-cell-depleted T cells, or PBMCs. Samples were obtained from the ongoing ImmuneRACE study (first 160 participants) and from some 1,200 subjects provided by 6 global collaborators. Where available, HLA class I and class II types were taken from metadata supplied by the sample provider and were not determined by assay-based typing. The dataset comprised deeply sampled blood TCRbeta repertoires from subjects exposed to, actively infected with, or recovered from COVID-19. Sample metadata almost always included a de-identified subject ID, COVID-19 status, age in years and sex. The repertoires were released in a freely available public database intended as a resource for research on the immune response to SARS-CoV-2. Summary of the overall study and its limitations: The amount of clinical and demographic metadata varied by source and participant and was provided uncurated.

TCRbeta CDR3 regions were amplified from genomic DNA by means of the immunoSEQ Assay, a bias-controlled multiplex PCR. For the original study's pipeline: The number of nucleated cells in each sample was estimated from the amplification of reference gene primers within the assay. To quantify the absolute abundance of each unique TCRbeta CDR3 rearrangement, sequence reads were collapsed and filtered. For each sample, productive Simpson clonality was calculated as the square root of Simpson's diversity index over productive rearrangements. Held by TCRdb, this immuneACCESS table contains in-frame sequences only and omits some clones. Under half of the omission traces to an unresolved V gene where checked; the cause of the rest is unknown. The V and J calls and clone size are taken from that table; D and trimming were inferred from the DNA. The sample table records a few hundred thousand clones; approximately 88% of these occur just once. Clones ranked in the top ten supply around 4% of the sample.

The receptor was derived from a woman aged 45-60 years with active or convalescent COVID-19. Material for sequencing was peripheral blood. Rearrangement joined TRBV19 to TRBJ2-3, with the D gene not confidently named. The bases are TGTGCCAGCAAACCGACAACTAGCACAGATACGCAGTATTTT. Its coded protein is CASKPTTSTDTQYF.